The 27 T cell receptor beta chains listed next were all sequenced from one sample in a study of T cells after posttransplantation cyclophosphamide. The table came from immunoSEQ multiplex PCR; TCRdb's copy has only in-frame clones and leaves some out. The table shows 35,000 to 50,000 clones, with roughly 91% occurring only once. A marrow graft followed busulfan-fludarabine conditioning, with cyclophosphamide on days +3 and +4. Specimen: PBMCs, collected roughly 60 days after allogeneic stem cell transplant with posttransplant cyclophosphamide. All receptors derive from a male patient between 55 and 70 years old who received an allogeneic stem cell transplant from a related donor and was CMV-positive. Among the T cells, some may be from the graft donor.

The chain links TRBV5-1 to TRBJ2-3, with 9 bases that match TRBD2. V lost 0 bases, J lost 2 bases, and 4 bases stayed unmatched. CDR3 size: 16 residues. Germline CDR1 SGHRS, CDR2 YFSETQ. The CDR3 DNA follows: TGCGCCAGCAGCTTGGTCCAGCGGGGGGCCACAGATACGCAGTATTTT. Residues: CASSLVQRGATDTQYF.

The CDR3 DNA follows: TGTGCCAGCAGCTTCGGCTCAGGGACTAATCAGCCCCAGCATTTT. Its translation: CASSFGSGTNQPQHF. V gene TRBV7-9 combines with J gene TRBJ1-5; D possibly corresponds to TRBD1 (5 bases). CDR3 length equals 15 residues. The germline V and J ends were trimmed by 3 bases and 4 bases, with 13 bases remaining between them. Germline V gene sequence: CDR1 SEHNR, CDR2 FQNEAQ (reference sequence).

Concerning this clone itself: The junction departs from germline at one end; a sequencing error may be responsible. Other DNA sequences in the sample encode the same CDR3. This chain connects TRBV7-6 to TRBJ1-6; the match to TRBD1 covers 8 bases. Per the germline V gene, CDR1 is SGHVS and CDR2 is FNYEAQ. The CDR3 totals 15 residues. The DNA of the CDR3 is TGTGCCAGCAGCGCGGGACAGGCTTATAATTCCCCCCTCCACTTT. Amino acids: CASSAGQAYNSPLHF.

The chain is built from TRBV7-2 and TRBJ1-2; TRBD1 might be the D (6 bases). Germline V gene lookup returns CDR1 SGHTA and CDR2 FQGNSA. The CDR3 sequence is 14 residues long. V lost 5 bases to trimming and J lost 8 bases, with 18 bases between them. The CDR3 here is CASSRRGATDGYTF. CDR3 DNA sequence: TGTGCCAGCAGCAGGCGGGGGGCGACAGACGGCTACACCTTC.

The chain carries TRBV2 and TRBJ2-2, with D possibly being TRBD1 (5 bases). The V end lost 4 bases, the J end lost 7 bases, and 19 bases lay between the germline ends. CDR1 is SNHLY and CDR2 is FYNNEI in the germline V gene. The CDR3 has 16 residues. The CDR3 DNA sequence: TGTGCCAGCAGTGTTTCCGCTTTGGGGCACGGCGGGGAGCTGTTTTTT. Protein: CASSVSALGHGGELFF.

The chain links TRBV7-9 to TRBJ2-2, with TRBD2 matching over 8 bases. V was pared by 5 bases and J by 6 bases, with 11 bases of the junction left unmatched. This CDR3 spans 16 amino acids. The germline CDR1 and CDR2 sequences are SEHNR and FQNEAQ (reference sequence). The CDR3 DNA reads as TGTGCCAGCAGCCTAGGGTTGATAGCGGGGCCCGGGGAGCTGTTTTTT. Amino acids: CASSLGLIAGPGELFF.

This sequence joins TRBV5-1 and TRBJ1-1; no clear D. CDR1 is SGHRS, CDR2 YFSETQ, per germline. The germline V and J ends were trimmed by 5 bases and 0 bases, with 11 bases remaining between them. This CDR3 is 14 amino acids long. The CDR3: CASRIRAMNTEAFF. The CDR3 DNA sequence: TGCGCCAGCAGGATTAGAGCGATGAACACTGAAGCTTTCTTT.

V usage is TRBV5-5 and J usage is TRBJ2-6, with 10 bases that match TRBD1. The CDR3 has 15 residues. Per germline, CDR1 SGHKS and CDR2 YYEKEE (reference sequence). V was clipped by 5 bases and J by 6 bases; unmatched bases: 5. CDR3 sequence: CASRTTGGMANVLTF. Written as DNA, the CDR3 is TGTGCCAGCAGGACGACAGGGGGCATGGCCAACGTCCTGACTTTC.

The chain employs TRBV18 and TRBJ1-1; 11 nucleotides align to TRBD1. The germline V gene encodes CDR1 KGHSH and CDR2 LQKENI. Trimming removed 3 bases from V and 5 bases from J; junction bases left unmatched: 17. The CDR3 is made up of 19 amino acids. The CDR3: CASSPSLIPGQGVGTEAFF. The CDR3 nucleotides read TGTGCCAGCTCACCTTCCCTCATCCCGGGACAGGGGGTCGGAACTGAAGCTTTCTTT.

The chain joins TRBV6-1 to TRBJ1-2; D is unclear. Deletions cut 7 bases from V and 3 bases from J, with 12 bases between. The germline gives CDR1 MNHNS, CDR2 SASEGT. The length of the CDR3 is 13 residues. The CDR3 coding sequence is TGTGCCAGCAAAGGATCAGGTTACTATGGCTACACCTTC. This encodes CASKGSGYYGYTF.

The genes are TRBV7-9 and TRBJ1-5; D gene unclear. CDR1 and CDR2 (germline): SEHNR, FQNEAQ (reference sequence). Trimming pared 1 base from V and 5 bases from J, leaving 12 bases between. The CDR3 extends over 15 amino acids. CDR3 amino acids: CASSLGMGVDQPQHF. The CDR3 DNA is TGTGCCAGCAGCTTAGGGATGGGCGTCGATCAGCCCCAGCATTTT. Together with reference TRBV7-9 and TRBJ1-5, the CDR3 gives the full variable domain: DTGVSQNPRHKITKRGQNVTFRCDPISEHNRLYWYRQTLGQGPEFLTYFQNEAQLEKSRLLSDRFSAERPKGSFSTLEIQRTEQGDSAMYLCASSLGMGVDQPQHFGDGTRLSIL.

The V and J genes are TRBV5-4 and TRBJ1-1; D ambiguous. CDR1 SGHNT and CDR2 YYREEE come from the germline V gene (reference sequence). The ends were cut back, 2 bases at V and 1 base at J, with 6 bases in the middle. This CDR3 comprises 13 residues. CDR3 protein: CASSFGRNTEAFF. As DNA, the CDR3 is TGTGCCAGCAGCTTCGGTAGGAACACTGAAGCTTTCTTT.

The gene calls are TRBV9 and TRBJ2-3, with TRBD2 as a possible D gene (6 bases). Trimming took 4 bases from V and 4 from J, leaving 13 bases between them. Germline CDR1 is SGDLS and CDR2 is YYNGEE. CDR3 size: 14 residues. The CDR3 DNA sequence: TGTGCCAGCAGCTCCTCCCCGGGGGCAGATACGCAGTATTTT. Amino acids: CASSSSPGADTQYF. Filled out from reference TRBV9 and TRBJ2-3, the complete variable domain reads DSGVTQTPKHLITATGQRVTLRCSPRSGDLSVYWYQQSLDQGLQFLIQYYNGEERAKGNILERFSAQQFPDLHSELNLSSLELGDSALYFCASSSSPGADTQYFGPGTRLTVL.

The V and J genes are TRBV19 and TRBJ2-1; tentative D call: TRBD2 (6 bases). The germline gives CDR1 LNHDA, CDR2 SQIVND (reference sequence). The CDR3 covers 15 residues. Trimming removed 3 bases from V and 3 bases from J, with 12 bases in between. This CDR3 is CASSIPGLIYNEQFF. CDR3 DNA sequence: TGTGCCAGTAGTATTCCGGGACTGATCTACAATGAGCAGTTCTTC.

The rearrangement uses TRBV19 and TRBJ1-1; D gene unclear. Trimming removed 3 bases from V and 1 base from J, with 15 bases in between. CDR3 length: 16 residues. The germline gives CDR1 LNHDA, CDR2 SQIVND (reference sequence). The CDR3 here is CASSISPGPPNTEAFF. The CDR3, as DNA: TGTGCCAGTAGTATTTCGCCAGGTCCTCCGAACACTGAAGCTTTCTTT.

The V and J genes are TRBV18 and TRBJ2-3; 12 nucleotides align to TRBD2. The CDR3 sequence is 15 residues long. Trimming at V came to 2 bases and at J to 3 bases, leaving 0 bases not matched to a gene. Germline V gene sequence: CDR1 KGHSH, CDR2 LQKENI. This chain's CDR3 is CASSPTSGGTDTQYF. CDR3 bases: TGTGCCAGCTCACCAACTAGCGGGGGGACAGATACGCAGTATTTT.

The J gene is TRBJ2-7, the V gene TRBV6-1, with D tentatively TRBD2 (5 bases). The germline V gene encodes CDR1 MNHNS and CDR2 SASEGT. The CDR3 is 19 amino acids. V lost 3 bases and J 1 base, leaving 25 bases between the germline ends. The CDR3 reads CASSEPPGSLGARSYEQYF. CDR3 coding DNA: TGTGCCAGCAGTGAGCCGCCCGGGTCCCTGGGAGCGAGATCCTACGAGCAGTACTTC.

The chain links TRBV10-3 to TRBJ2-5; TRBD2 aligns across 7 bases. The CDR3 is 14 residues long. Per germline, CDR1 ENHRY and CDR2 SYGVKD. V was clipped by 3 bases and J by 5 bases; unmatched bases: 6. In nucleotides, the CDR3 is TGTGCCATCAGTGATAGTAGGGGAGGGGAGACCCAGTACTTC. The encoded protein is CAISDSRGGETQYF.

The chain combines TRBV6-5 with TRBJ2-7; TRBD2 matches at 7 bases. The V gene's germline CDR1 is MNHEY and CDR2 SVGAGI. The V gene end was trimmed by 1 base and the J gene end by 3 bases; junction bases not matched to a gene: 3. CDR3 length: 14 residues. CDR3 nucleotides: TGTGCCAGCAGTTACTGGGGGGGGGACTACGAGCAGTACTTC. As protein: CASSYWGGDYEQYF.

CDR3 residues: CASSLRWGIGYGYTF. DNA of the CDR3: TGTGCCAGCAGCTTAAGATGGGGCATAGGCTATGGCTACACCTTC. V usage is TRBV7-8 and J usage is TRBJ1-2; D is perhaps TRBD1 (5 bases). With 2 bases removed from V and 4 bases from J, the gap between germline ends came to 14 bases. This CDR3 contains 15 residues. Germline V gives CDR1 SGHVS, CDR2 FQNEAQ.

The rearrangement links TRBV6-5 to TRBJ1-1, with a possible D match to TRBD1 (5 bases). Germline V lookup: CDR1 MNHEY, CDR2 SVGAGI. This CDR3 is 15 amino acids long. With 7 bases removed from V and 0 bases from J, the gap between germline ends came to 15 bases. The CDR3 DNA sequence: TGTGCCAGCACCGATAGCAGGGCATTGAACACTGAAGCTTTCTTT. It yields the protein CASTDSRALNTEAFF.

The chain combines TRBV1 with TRBJ2-5; TRBD2 is the table's D call and was not checked against the DNA. TRBV1 is flagged as a pseudogene. The length of the CDR3 is 17 residues. Here the CDR3 DNA reads TGCACCAGCAGCCAAGATCCGGGCGGGGGGGCTTGGGAGACCCAGTACTTC. As protein: CTSSQDPGGGAWETQYF.

The chain joins TRBV21-1 to TRBJ2-1; no check of the table's D call, TRBD2, against the DNA was made. TRBV21-1 is a pseudogene. This CDR3 has 15 amino acids. The CDR3 region has the DNA TGTGCCAGCACCAACCTAGCGGGGGGCTACAATGAGCAGTTCTTC. This sequence encodes CASTNLAGGYNEQFF.

The chain uses TRBV7-8 and TRBJ1-1; 8 bases are shared with TRBD1. The V gene end was trimmed by 5 bases and the J gene end by 5 bases; junction bases not matched to a gene: 10. The CDR3 extends over 15 amino acids. CDR1 and CDR2 from the germline V gene are SGHVS and FQNEAQ. The DNA of the CDR3 is TGTGCCAGCAGCGTTCAGGGGGCTTCCGGGACTGAAGCTTTCTTT. This codes for CASSVQGASGTEAFF. Full variable domain (outside the CDR3, taken from reference TRBV7-8 and TRBJ1-1): GAGVSQSPRYKVAKRGQDVALRCDPISGHVSLFWYQQALGQGPEFLTYFQNEAQLDKSGLPSDRFFAERPEGSVSTLKIQRTQQEDSAVYLCASSVQGASGTEAFFGQGTRLTVV.

This clone was counted a single time. This chain links TRBV5-6 with TRBJ1-2, with 8 nucleotides matching TRBD1. The CDR3 runs to 15 residues. V gave up 2 bases and J gave up 6 bases; unmatched junction bases: 9. CDR1 and CDR2 (germline): SGHDT, YYEEEE. The CDR3 region is CASSFPLDRADGYTF. The DNA for the CDR3 is TGTGCCAGCAGCTTCCCCCTGGACAGGGCGGATGGCTACACCTTC.

V usage is TRBV6-1 and J usage is TRBJ1-4, with a tentative D call TRBD1 (5 bases). The V and J ends lost 8 bases and 2 bases respectively, with 12 bases between them. The CDR3 length is 14 residues. The germline gives CDR1 MNHNS, CDR2 SASEGT. This CDR3 is CASLTPGTNEKLFF. CDR3 coding DNA: TGTGCCAGCCTTACCCCAGGGACTAATGAAAAACTGTTTTTT.

J is TRBJ1-5 and V is TRBV5-6; tentatively, D is TRBD1 (6 bases). Germline CDR1 is SGHDT and CDR2 is YYEEEE. This CDR3 contains 16 residues. V shed 4 bases and J shed 7 bases, with 21 bases lying between them. CDR3 sequence (DNA): TGTGCCAGCAGCACTCGGGACGGGGGGGGCTGGCAGCCCCAGCATTTT. It yields the protein CASSTRDGGGWQPQHF.